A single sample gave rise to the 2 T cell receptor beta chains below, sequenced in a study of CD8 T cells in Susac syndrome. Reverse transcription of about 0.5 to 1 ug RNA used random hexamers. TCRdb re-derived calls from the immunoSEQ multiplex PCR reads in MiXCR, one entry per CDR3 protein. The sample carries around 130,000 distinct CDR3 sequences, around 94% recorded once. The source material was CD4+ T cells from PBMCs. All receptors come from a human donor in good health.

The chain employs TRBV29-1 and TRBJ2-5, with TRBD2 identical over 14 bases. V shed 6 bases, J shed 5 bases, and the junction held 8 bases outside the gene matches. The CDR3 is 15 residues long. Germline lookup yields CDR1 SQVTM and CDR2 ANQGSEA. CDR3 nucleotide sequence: TGCAGCGTGGTTAGGACTAGCGGGAGGATGGAGACCCAGTACTTC. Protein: CSVVRTSGRMETQYF.

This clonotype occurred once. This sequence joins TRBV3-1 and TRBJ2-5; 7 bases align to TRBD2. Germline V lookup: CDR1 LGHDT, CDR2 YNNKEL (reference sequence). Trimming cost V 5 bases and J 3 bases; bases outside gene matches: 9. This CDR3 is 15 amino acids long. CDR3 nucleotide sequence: TGTGCCAGCAGCGCTCGTTCCGGGACTAAAGAGACCCAGTACTTC. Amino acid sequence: CASSARSGTKETQYF.